This is a list of T cell receptor beta chains from one sample in a study of T cell repertoires in cytomegalovirus infection. TCRdb re-called the reads through MiXCR, storing one row per CDR3 protein. The sample has hundreds of thousands of distinct CDR3 sequences; 35% are singletons. The sample consisted of PBMCs. Source of these receptors: a human donor in good health (CMV status not recorded). Some clones in this sample may be carry-over from other donors' samples. Both conserved end residues are part of each CDR3. The D gene is left open where the match is weak. Some rows mark clone size as missing; the rest say once, few, many or name a class of expanded clone.

v_call: TRBV7-8
clone_size: -
d_call: -
j_call: TRBJ2-7
cdr3_aa: CASSFLESTEYEQYF
cdr3_nt: TGTGCCAGCAGCTTCCTCGAATCGACCGAGTACGAGCAGTACTTC

v_call: TRBV7-2
clone_size: -
d_call: TRBD1
j_call: TRBJ1-2
cdr3_aa: CASSDPIRDRGAANYGYTF
cdr3_nt: TGTGCCAGCAGCGATCCAATCCGGGACAGGGGGGCGGCTAACTATGGCTACACCTTC

v_call: TRBV11-2
clone_size: -
d_call: TRBD2
j_call: TRBJ2-7
cdr3_aa: CASSNTRPGGEQYF
cdr3_nt: TGTGCCAGCAGCAATACCAGACCGGGGGGCGAGCAGTACTTC

v_call: TRBV6-6
clone_size: -
d_call: -
j_call: TRBJ2-2
cdr3_aa: CASSVNRAETGELFF
cdr3_nt: TGTGCCAGCAGTGTGAACAGGGCTGAGACCGGGGAGCTGTTTTTT

v_call: TRBV28
clone_size: -
d_call: -
j_call: TRBJ1-2
cdr3_aa: CASSLTPRGLYGYTF
cdr3_nt: TGTGCCAGCAGTTTAACCCCCCGGGGGCTCTATGGCTACACCTTC

v_call: TRBV12-3/TRBV12-4
clone_size: few
d_call: -
j_call: TRBJ1-4
cdr3_aa: CASSFKDSLREKLFF
cdr3_nt: TGTGCCAGCAGTTTTAAAGACAGCCTACGTGAAAAACTGTTTTTT

v_call: TRBV2
clone_size: -
d_call: -
j_call: TRBJ2-7
cdr3_aa: CASSERVGSYEQSF
cdr3_nt: TGTGCCAGCAGTGAAAGGGTAGGGTCCTACGAGCAGTCCTTT

v_call: TRBV2
clone_size: -
d_call: -
j_call: TRBJ1-6
cdr3_aa: CARSALTWVNNSPLHF
cdr3_nt: TGTGCCAGAAGTGCCCTGACATGGGTCAATAATTCACCCCTCCACTTT

v_call: TRBV7-6
clone_size: few
d_call: -
j_call: TRBJ1-1
cdr3_aa: CASSLIDTEAFF
cdr3_nt: TGTGCCAGCAGCTTAATCGATACTGAAGCTTTCTTT

v_call: TRBV9
clone_size: few
d_call: TRBD2
j_call: TRBJ2-1
cdr3_aa: CASSSPTSGIFSEQFF
cdr3_nt: TGTGCCAGCAGCTCTCCGACTAGCGGGATATTTAGTGAGCAGTTCTTC

v_call: TRBV5-2
clone_size: -
d_call: -
j_call: TRBJ1-1
cdr3_aa: CASNLTGLVTEAFF
cdr3_nt: TGTGCCAGCAACTTAACAGGTTTAGTCACTGAAGCTTTCTTT

v_call: TRBV2
clone_size: -
d_call: TRBD1
j_call: TRBJ1-5
cdr3_aa: CASSGGRDRRHF
cdr3_nt: TGTGCCAGCAGTGGAGGCCGGGACAGGAGGCATTTT

v_call: TRBV12-3/TRBV12-4
clone_size: -
d_call: -
j_call: TRBJ1-5
cdr3_aa: CASRGGRQDNQPQHF
cdr3_nt: TGTGCCAGCAGGGGGGGACGACAGGACAATCAGCCCCAGCATTTT

v_call: TRBV7-2
clone_size: many
d_call: -
j_call: TRBJ2-3
cdr3_aa: CASSPRPSSRTDTQYF
cdr3_nt: TGTGCCAGCAGCCCGAGACCTAGCAGTCGCACAGATACGCAGTATTTT

v_call: TRBV6-1
clone_size: few
d_call: -
j_call: TRBJ2-7
cdr3_aa: CASSEAPQYSYEQYF
cdr3_nt: TGTGCCAGCAGTGAAGCCCCCCAGTACTCCTACGAGCAGTACTTC

v_call: TRBV27
clone_size: few
d_call: -
j_call: TRBJ1-2
cdr3_aa: CASSLAQGIGGYTF
cdr3_nt: TGTGCCAGCTCCCTCGCCCAGGGCATTGGAGGCTACACCTTC

v_call: TRBV20-1
clone_size: few
d_call: -
j_call: TRBJ1-5
cdr3_aa: CSARQNSNQPQHF
cdr3_nt: TGCAGTGCTAGGCAGAATAGCAATCAGCCCCAGCATTTT

v_call: TRBV15
clone_size: -
d_call: TRBD1
j_call: TRBJ1-5
cdr3_aa: CATSRSGQGTNQPQHF
cdr3_nt: TGTGCCACCAGCAGATCCGGACAGGGTACCAATCAGCCCCAGCATTTT

v_call: TRBV27
clone_size: -
d_call: -
j_call: TRBJ2-2
cdr3_aa: CASSPEDTGELFF
cdr3_nt: TGTGCCAGCAGTCCAGAGGACACCGGGGAGCTGTTTTTT

v_call: TRBV7-2
clone_size: many
d_call: TRBD2
j_call: TRBJ2-1
cdr3_aa: CASSPKRGPSYNEQFF
cdr3_nt: TGTGCCAGCAGCCCTAAGCGGGGGCCCTCCTACAATGAGCAGTTCTTC

v_call: TRBV29-1
clone_size: -
d_call: -
j_call: TRBJ1-1
cdr3_aa: CSVVWGGGTEAFF
cdr3_nt: TGCAGCGTTGTCTGGGGGGGAGGCACTGAAGCTTTCTTT

v_call: TRBV14
clone_size: -
d_call: TRBD1
j_call: TRBJ1-2
cdr3_aa: CASSETGTDPYGYTF
cdr3_nt: TGTGCCAGCAGCGAAACCGGGACAGATCCCTATGGCTACACCTTC

v_call: TRBV7-2
clone_size: many
d_call: TRBD1
j_call: TRBJ2-7
cdr3_aa: CASSLGGTGVYEQYF
cdr3_nt: TGTGCCAGCAGCTTAGGGGGGACAGGGGTCTACGAGCAGTACTTC

v_call: TRBV10-3
clone_size: -
d_call: TRBD2
j_call: TRBJ2-3
cdr3_aa: CAIGLAGFSDTQYF
cdr3_nt: TGTGCCATAGGACTAGCGGGGTTTTCGGATACGCAGTATTTT

v_call: TRBV5-5
clone_size: -
d_call: -
j_call: TRBJ2-3
cdr3_aa: CASSSPDSGTDTQYF
cdr3_nt: TGTGCCAGCAGCTCGCCGGACAGTGGCACAGATACGCAGTATTTT

v_call: TRBV2
clone_size: -
d_call: TRBD2
j_call: TRBJ2-1
cdr3_aa: CASSGLADEQFF
cdr3_nt: TGTGCCAGCAGTGGACTAGCGGATGAGCAGTTCTTC

v_call: TRBV12-3/TRBV12-4
clone_size: once
d_call: TRBD1
j_call: TRBJ1-3
cdr3_aa: CASSAKGTAGNTIYF
cdr3_nt: TGTGCCAGCAGCGCGAAAGGGACAGCTGGAAACACCATATATTTT